The 27 T cell receptor beta chains below were found in one sample sequenced in a study of blood T cell repertoires in COVID-19. Sequenced by immunoSEQ multiplex PCR; TCRdb stores in-frame clones only, minus some. The data show roughly 240,000 clones, with 84% seen just once and about 2.3% held by the top ten. The sequencing sample was made of peripheral blood. These receptors originate from a man aged 35 to 55 who had recovered from COVID-19.

The V gene is TRBV4-1, the J gene TRBJ1-4, with no clear D. The germline V and J ends were trimmed by 0 bases and 3 bases, with 11 bases remaining between them. The CDR3 runs 16 residues. The germline V gene has CDR1 MGHRA and CDR2 YSYEKL. The CDR3: CASSQDRYSSNEKLFF. The DNA for the CDR3 is TGCGCCAGCAGCCAAGATCGATACTCCTCTAATGAAAAACTGTTTTTT.

The chain is built from TRBV10-2 and TRBJ2-1; 12 nucleotides match TRBD2. Germline loops: CDR1 WSHSY, CDR2 SAAADI. CDR3 length: 15 amino acids. The V gene end was trimmed by 5 bases and the J gene end by 10 bases; junction bases not matched to a gene: 9. This CDR3 reads CASSPTSGSLGEQFF. For the CDR3, the DNA is TGCGCCAGCAGTCCGACTAGCGGGAGTCTTGGCGAGCAGTTCTTC.

This rearrangement joins TRBV5-6 to TRBJ2-1; D might be TRBD1 (5 bases). Germline V gives CDR1 SGHDT, CDR2 YYEEEE. V lost 0 bases and J lost 2, with 9 bases in between. The CDR3 runs 15 residues. This CDR3 reads CASSLAGNPYNEQFF. The CDR3 DNA is TGTGCCAGCAGCTTGGCAGGGAACCCCTACAATGAGCAGTTCTTC.

The chain uses TRBV15 and TRBJ1-1, with a possible D match to TRBD1 (6 bases). The CDR3 sequence is 13 residues long. Between the trimmed V and J ends, which lost 4 bases and 7 bases, there was a span of 13 bases. The germline V gene has CDR1 LNHNV and CDR2 YYDKDF (reference sequence). The CDR3 spells CATSTAGGLEAFF. CDR3 nucleotides: TGTGCCACCAGCACCGCGGGGGGGCTTGAAGCTTTCTTT.

The genes are TRBV7-8 and TRBJ2-3; 10 bases line up with TRBD2. The V gene end was trimmed by 3 bases and the J gene end by 6 bases; junction bases not matched to a gene: 9. This CDR3 is built from 16 residues. From germline, CDR1 is SGHVS and CDR2 FQNEAQ. CDR3 sequence (DNA): TGTGCCAGCAGCTTTAGCGGGGGGACCACAGGGGATACGCAGTATTTT. Residues: CASSFSGGTTGDTQYF.

This chain links TRBV15 with TRBJ1-5; 7 nucleotides line up with TRBD1. V lost 4 bases to trimming and J lost 4 bases; unmatched junction nucleotides: 4. Germline V gene lookup returns CDR1 LNHNV and CDR2 YYDKDF (reference sequence). The CDR3 runs to 14 residues. The CDR3 DNA follows: TGTGCCACCAGCACTATGGACAGGAATCAGCCCCAGCATTTT. This gives the protein CATSTMDRNQPQHF.

The V and J genes are TRBV7-2 and TRBJ2-5, with 9 bases identical to TRBD1. Germline V gene sequence: CDR1 SGHTA, CDR2 FQGNSA. V was pared by 4 bases and J by 6 bases, with 9 bases of the junction left unmatched. The CDR3 extends over 15 amino acids. The CDR3 loop reads CASSYETGGRKTQYF. DNA for the CDR3: TGTGCCAGCAGCTACGAAACAGGGGGCAGGAAGACCCAGTACTTC.

V usage is TRBV2 and J usage is TRBJ1-1; 9 bases fit TRBD1. V lost 4 bases, J lost 1 base, and 4 bases stayed unmatched. Per germline, CDR1 SNHLY and CDR2 FYNNEI. The CDR3 loop spans 15 amino acids. In DNA, the CDR3 is TGTGCCAGCAGTGGTGGGACAGGGTGGAACACTGAAGCTTTCTTT. This encodes CASSGGTGWNTEAFF.

V gene TRBV7-2 combines with J gene TRBJ2-7; 7 bases match TRBD1. This CDR3 spans 15 amino acids. Trimming at V came to 1 base and at J to 3 bases, leaving 6 bases not matched to a gene. Germline values: CDR1 SGHTA, CDR2 FQGNSA. The CDR3 loop reads CASSLVTGALYEQYF. For the CDR3, the DNA is TGTGCCAGCAGCTTAGTTACAGGGGCCCTCTACGAGCAGTACTTC.

The rearrangement uses TRBV6-2 or TRBV6-3 and TRBJ2-3, with TRBD2 matching 10 bases. Germline CDR1 MNHEY, CDR2 SVGEGT. CDR3 size: 18 residues. J lost 9 bases, V lost 0 bases, and 15 bases had no gene match. The CDR3 DNA follows: TGTGCCAGCAGTTACTCGTTAGCGGGAGGCGCGGAGCCAGGCACGCAGTATTTT. Translation: CASSYSLAGGAEPGTQYF.

The DNA for the CDR3 is TGTGCCAGCAGCTTAGAATATTCTGGAAACACCATATATTTT. Encoded protein: CASSLEYSGNTIYF. This rearrangement joins TRBV7-2 to TRBJ1-3; no definite D call. Trimming removed 1 base from V and 1 base from J, with 5 bases in between. The CDR3 covers 14 residues. The germline V gene encodes CDR1 SGHTA and CDR2 FQGNSA.

The chain links TRBV7-2 to TRBJ2-3; no reliable D call. V was pared by 4 bases and J by 0 bases, with 11 bases between. The CDR3 loop spans 15 amino acids. Germline V lookup: CDR1 SGHTA, CDR2 FQGNSA. The CDR3 is CASSSVSPSTDTQYF. CDR3 nucleotide sequence: TGTGCCAGCAGCTCAGTCTCTCCTAGCACAGATACGCAGTATTTT.

This chain uses TRBV18 with TRBJ2-5; the match to TRBD1 covers 7 bases. CDR1 KGHSH and CDR2 LQKENI come from the germline V gene. This CDR3 is built from 13 residues. V was clipped by 3 bases and J by 5 bases; unmatched bases: 3. The CDR3, as DNA: TGTGCCAGCTCACCTACAGGGGTTGAGACCCAGTACTTC. It encodes CASSPTGVETQYF.

The chain employs TRBV11-2 and TRBJ2-5, with D uncertain. In germline, CDR1 is SGHAT, CDR2 FQNNGV. The ends were cut back, 0 bases at V and 9 bases at J, with 8 bases in the middle. CDR3 size: 12 residues. This chain's CDR3 is CASSLDLSAQYF. CDR3 bases: TGTGCCAGCAGCTTAGATCTATCGGCCCAGTACTTC. Filled out from reference TRBV11-2 and TRBJ2-5, the complete variable domain reads EAGVAQSPRYKIIEKRQSVAFWCNPISGHATLYWYQQILGQGPKLLIQFQNNGVVDDSQLPKDRFSAERLKGVDSTLKIQPAKLEDSAVYLCASSLDLSAQYFGPGTRLLVL.

The chain uses TRBV9 and TRBJ1-2, with 10 nucleotides matching TRBD1. This CDR3 region has 15 residues. The J segment lost 4 bases and the V segment lost 4 bases, leaving 7 bases of the junction unmatched. Germline V CDR1 and CDR2: SGDLS, YYNGEE. CDR3 bases: TGTGCCAGCAGCCAATCCGGGACAGGGGCCTATGGCTACACCTTC. Translation: CASSQSGTGAYGYTF.

This chain uses TRBV10-1 with TRBJ2-1; 8 bases are a match to TRBD1. The ends lost 6 bases at V and 8 bases at J; junction bases unmatched: 12. The CDR3 contains 15 residues. Looked up from germline, CDR1 is WNHNN and CDR2 is SYGVQD (reference sequence). DNA for the CDR3: TGCGCCAGCAGCCCTACCGGACAGGGAGGCGATGAGCAGTTCTTC. This sequence encodes CASSPTGQGGDEQFF.

CDR3 bases: TGTGCCAGCACCGCAGCGGGAGCCCCCCGGGGAGATACGCAGTATTTT. This gives the protein CASTAAGAPRGDTQYF. This sequence joins TRBV27 and TRBJ2-3; 8 bases are shared with TRBD2. The germline gives CDR1 MNHEY, CDR2 SMNVEV (reference sequence). Germline trimming cut 7 bases from V and 5 bases from J; bases unmatched to any gene: 14. The CDR3 spans 16 residues.

The CDR3 reads CATSRGGTGGYEQYF. CDR3 sequence (DNA): TGTGCCACCAGCAGAGGGGGGACAGGAGGATACGAGCAGTACTTC. The chain uses TRBV15 and TRBJ2-7; 8 bases agree with TRBD1. CDR1 is LNHNV and CDR2 is YYDKDF in the germline V gene (reference sequence). There are 15 residues in the CDR3. V shed 1 base and J 4 bases; nucleotides not matched to a gene: 6.

The chain employs TRBV2 and TRBJ1-2; no reliable D call. CDR1 is SNHLY, CDR2 FYNNEI, per germline. The CDR3 is 12 residues long. V dropped 8 bases and J dropped 1 base, with 8 bases sitting between them. This CDR3 is CASSENNYGYTF. For the CDR3, the DNA is TGTGCCAGCTCAGAAAATAACTATGGCTACACCTTC.

The V and J genes are TRBV5-1 and TRBJ1-2; 7 nucleotides match TRBD1. From germline, CDR1 is SGHRS and CDR2 YFSETQ. V dropped 4 bases and J dropped 5; count of bases not matched to a gene: 8. This CDR3 comprises 14 residues. CDR3 sequence: CASSPDRQGYGYTF. Here the CDR3 DNA reads TGCGCCAGCAGCCCGGACAGGCAAGGGTATGGCTACACCTTC.

V usage is TRBV9 and J usage is TRBJ2-3; 7 bases line up with TRBD1. Germline values: CDR1 SGDLS, CDR2 YYNGEE. Unmatched junction bases numbered 15, after V lost 4 bases and J lost 4 bases. This CDR3 region has 17 residues. The CDR3 nucleotides are TGTGCCAGCAGCACTTTAGACAGGGTGGAGATCGCAGATACGCAGTATTTT. Protein product: CASSTLDRVEIADTQYF.

This clone was seen only a few times. The chain couples TRBV5-1 to TRBJ2-3; TRBD2 aligns across 9 bases. This CDR3 contains 16 residues. The V segment lost 5 bases and the J segment 3 bases; nucleotides outside the gene matches: 10. Germline values: CDR1 SGHRS, CDR2 YFSETQ. The chain's CDR3 is CASRSSLAGTTDTQYF. The DNA for the CDR3 is TGCGCCAGCAGGAGTAGCCTAGCGGGAACAACAGATACGCAGTATTTT.

The CDR3 DNA is TGTGCCAGCAGCCGAACCAACACAGGTTACGAGCAGTACTTC. This gives the protein CASSRTNTGYEQYF. V and J are TRBV3-1 (or the pseudogene TRBV3-2) and TRBJ2-7, with D perhaps TRBD1 (5 bases). V lost 4 bases and J 4 bases, leaving 14 bases between the germline ends. This CDR3 is 14 amino acids long. CDR1 is LGHDT and CDR2 is YNNKEL in the germline V gene (reference sequence).

DNA of the CDR3: TGTGCCAGTCGCAACAGGGGACTTGAAGCTTTCTTT. This gives the protein CASRNRGLEAFF. The rearrangement links TRBV19 to TRBJ1-1; TRBD1 aligns across 7 bases. Germline CDR1 LNHDA, CDR2 SQIVND (reference sequence). The CDR3 sequence is 12 residues long. With 8 bases clipped from V and 7 bases from J, the junction kept 7 bases outside the gene matches. Full variable domain (missing parts from reference TRBV19 and TRBJ1-1): DGGITQSPKYLFRKEGQNVTLSCEQNLNHDAMYWYRQDPGQGLRLIYYSQIVNDFQKGDIAEGYSVSREKKESFPLTVTSAQKNPTAFYLCASRNRGLEAFFGQGTRLTVV.

The chain carries TRBV13 and TRBJ1-1; a possible D gene is TRBD1 (5 bases). The germline gives CDR1 PRHDT, CDR2 FYEKMQ (reference sequence). The CDR3 consists of 15 residues. Trimming left V 5 bases short and J 1 base short, with 14 bases between. The CDR3 here is CASSGTGRANTEAFF. DNA for the CDR3: TGTGCCAGCAGCGGGACTGGGAGGGCGAACACTGAAGCTTTCTTT.

This clone appeared once. This chain joins TRBV30 and TRBJ2-7; 8 bases are shared with TRBD1. This CDR3 has 13 residues. CDR1 is GTSNPN, CDR2 SVGIG, per germline (reference sequence). V was pared by 3 bases and J by 5 bases, with 6 bases of the junction left unmatched. The CDR3 protein is CAWREDRVHEQYF. The DNA of the CDR3 is TGTGCCTGGAGGGAGGACAGGGTCCACGAGCAGTACTTC.

The chain joins TRBV6-6 to TRBJ2-3; a possible D gene is TRBD2 (5 bases). The V end was cut by 6 bases, the J end by 4 bases, with 14 bases between. This CDR3 region has 14 residues. The germline CDR1 and CDR2 sequences are MNHNY and SVGAGI (reference sequence). In DNA, the CDR3 is TGTGCCAGCAGCCCGGCGGGCCGTGCAGATACGCAGTATTTT. It codes for CASSPAGRADTQYF.